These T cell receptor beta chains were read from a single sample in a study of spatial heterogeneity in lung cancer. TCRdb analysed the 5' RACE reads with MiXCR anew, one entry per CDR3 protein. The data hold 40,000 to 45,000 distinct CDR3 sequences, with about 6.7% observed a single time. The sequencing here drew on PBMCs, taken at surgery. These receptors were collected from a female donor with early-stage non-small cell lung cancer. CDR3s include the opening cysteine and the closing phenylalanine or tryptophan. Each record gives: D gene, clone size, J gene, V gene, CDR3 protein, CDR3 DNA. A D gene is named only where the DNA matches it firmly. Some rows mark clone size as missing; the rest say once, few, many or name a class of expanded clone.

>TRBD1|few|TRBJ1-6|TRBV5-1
CASSLGTGVDSPLHF
TGCGCCAGCAGCTTGGGGACAGGGGTCGATTCACCCCTCCACTTT
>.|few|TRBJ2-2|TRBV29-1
CSVGGRTDTGELFF
TGCAGCGTTGGTGGCAGGACCGACACCGGGGAGCTGTTTTTT
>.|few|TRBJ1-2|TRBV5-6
CASSLLGREGLYGYTF
TGTGCCAGCAGCTTGTTGGGGAGGGAAGGATTATATGGCTACACCTTC
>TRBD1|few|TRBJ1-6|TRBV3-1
CASSQEVGQYSPLHF
TGTGCCAGCAGCCAAGAAGTGGGACAGTATTCACCCCTCCACTTT
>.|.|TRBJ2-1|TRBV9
CASGFPRSSYNEQFF
TGTGCCAGCGGTTTTCCGAGGAGCTCCTACAATGAGCAGTTCTTC
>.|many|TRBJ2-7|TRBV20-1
CSARRGSAYEQYF
TGCAGTGCTAGACGGGGGTCCGCCTACGAGCAGTACTTC
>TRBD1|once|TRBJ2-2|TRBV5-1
CASSLMPGTANTGELFF
TGCGCCAGCAGCCTGATGCCCGGGACAGCGAACACCGGGGAGCTGTTTTTT
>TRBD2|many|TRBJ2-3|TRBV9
CASSRLAGEADTQYF
TGTGCCAGCAGCCGACTAGCGGGGGAAGCAGATACGCAGTATTTT
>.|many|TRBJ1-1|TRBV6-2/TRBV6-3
CASKPGHTEAFF
TGTGCCAGCAAACCGGGACACACTGAAGCTTTCTTT
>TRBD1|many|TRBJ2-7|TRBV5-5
CASSVGQGGKQYF
TGTGCCAGCAGCGTGGGACAGGGAGGAAAGCAGTACTTC
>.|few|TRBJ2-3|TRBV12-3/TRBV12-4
CASSFSDTQYF
TGTGCCAGCAGTTTTTCAGATACGCAGTATTTT
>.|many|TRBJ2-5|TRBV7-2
CASSLEVETQYF
TGTGCCAGCAGCTTGGAGGTAGAGACCCAGTACTTC
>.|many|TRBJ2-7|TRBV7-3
CASTPKDEQYF
TGTGCCAGCACCCCTAAAGACGAGCAGTACTTC
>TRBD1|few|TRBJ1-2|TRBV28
CASSSDRGGKYGYTF
TGTGCCAGCAGCTCTGACAGGGGAGGAAAATATGGCTACACCTTC
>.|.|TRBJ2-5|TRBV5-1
CASSLVGVETQYF
TGCGCCAGCAGCTTGGTTGGGGTAGAGACCCAGTACTTC
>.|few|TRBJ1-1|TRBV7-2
CASSFNKGTHEAFF
TGTGCCAGCAGCTTCAATAAGGGGACCCATGAAGCTTTCTTT
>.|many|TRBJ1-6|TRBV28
CASSLPAFTNSPLHF
TGTGCCAGCAGTTTACCAGCTTTTACTAATTCACCCCTCCACTTT
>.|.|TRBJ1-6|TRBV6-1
CASSSLGAPGSPLHF
TGTGCCAGCAGTTCCCTGGGGGCCCCGGGTTCACCCCTCCACTTT
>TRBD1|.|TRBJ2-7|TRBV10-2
CASSESTRGQYEQYF
TGCGCCAGCAGTGAGTCGACCAGGGGGCAGTACGAGCAGTACTTC
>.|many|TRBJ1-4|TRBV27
CASSYRTNEKLFF
TGTGCCAGCAGTTACAGAACAAATGAAAAACTGTTTTTT
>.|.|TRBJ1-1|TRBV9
CASSDTGTMSLNTEAFF
TGTGCCAGCAGCGATACGGGGACAATGAGCCTGAACACTGAAGCTTTCTTT
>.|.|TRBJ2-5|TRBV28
CASSLGPQETQYF
TGTGCCAGCAGCTTGGGACCTCAGGAGACCCAGTACTTC
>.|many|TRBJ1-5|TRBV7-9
CASSLGVSNQPQHF
TGTGCCAGCAGTTTGGGAGTTAGCAATCAGCCCCAGCATTTT
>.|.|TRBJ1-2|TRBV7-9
CASSLGVSNYGYTF
TGTGCCAGCAGCTTAGGTGTTTCTAACTATGGCTACACCTTC